The 8 T cell receptor beta chains below come from one sample, sequenced in a study of CD8+ T cells in alopecia areata (dated by TCRdb to the late 2010s). Receptors were amplified or captured by the immunoSEQ multiplex PCR assay. RNA was extracted from all samples and reverse transcribed into cDNA, which served as template for TCR sequencing. TCRdb stores this immuneACCESS table with in-frame sequences only. Part of the clones is absent; in the studies checked, under half of the shortfall reflects unresolved V genes, and no reason is known for the rest. Here the sample has about 7,400 clones; almost 65% occur a single time. About 12% of the sample is taken by the ten largest. The sample's time point label, decoded: about 4 weeks on oral tofacitinib. The treatment or condition label, read with the paper, signifies: oral pan-JAK inhibitor, 5-10 mg twice daily. From alopecia areata patients, peripheral blood was collected along with lesional scalp punch biopsies.

The material sequenced was skin, taken at week 4, from a patient treated with tofacitinib. The receptor set was obtained from a human donor with alopecia areata.

This chain uses TRBV7-9 with TRBJ1-3, with 7 nucleotides matching TRBD1. CDR1 and CDR2 (germline): SEHNR, FQNEAQ (reference sequence). The CDR3 is 18 residues long. The V segment lost 5 bases and the J segment 2 bases; nucleotides outside the gene matches: 15. CDR3 sequence: CASSKRVQGGTAGNTIYF. The DNA of the CDR3 is TGTGCCAGCAGCAAGCGTGTTCAGGGAGGGACAGCTGGAAACACCATATATTTT.

CDR3 loop: CASSLRGGTNQPQHF. The CDR3 DNA is TGTGCCAGCAGCTTGCGGGGGGGTACCAATCAGCCCCAGCATTTT. The rearrangement uses TRBV5-8 and TRBJ1-5; D perhaps matches TRBD1 (5 bases). From germline, CDR1 is SGHTS and CDR2 YDEGEE. Trimming took off 1 base at V and 3 bases at J, with 11 bases between the two ends. The CDR3 sequence is 15 residues long.

This clone was seen only a few times. The CDR3 carries no conserved terminal phenylalanine or tryptophan, so it likely arises from a read error. No DNA is shown, since the ends of the CDR3 on it are uncertain; the CDR3 is the one TCRdb lists. The genes are TRBV7-3 and TRBJ1-6; TRBD1 reflects the table's D call only, with no check against the DNA. Germline lookup yields CDR1 SGHTA and CDR2 FQGTGA. Both ends counted, the CDR3 spans 8 residues. CDR3 in amino acids: CASSSQGY.

This clone has just a few counts. The chain links TRBV29-1 to TRBJ2-7; TRBD1 matches 7 bases. This CDR3 region has 15 residues. J gave up 0 bases and V 1 base, and 6 bases lay outside the gene matches. Germline V gives CDR1 SQVTM, CDR2 ANQGSEA. CDR3 DNA: TGCAGCGTTGAAGTTGACAGGGCACTCTCCTACGAGCAGTACTTC. Translation: CSVEVDRALSYEQYF.

This clone was recorded a few times. This sequence joins TRBV7-2 and TRBJ1-5; D is unresolved. This CDR3 is 15 amino acids long. From germline, CDR1 is SGHTA and CDR2 FQGNSA. V was trimmed by 2 bases and J by 6 bases, leaving 14 bases between them. The CDR3 sequence: CASSLRPSLGQPQHF. The CDR3 DNA is TGTGCCAGCAGCTTAAGGCCCTCTTTGGGTCAGCCCCAGCATTTT. Filled out from reference TRBV7-2 and TRBJ1-5, the complete variable domain reads GAGVSQSPSNKVTEKGKDVELRCDPISGHTALYWYRQSLGQGLEFLIYFQGNSAPDKSGLPSDRFSAERTGGSVSTLTIQRTQQEDSAVYLCASSLRPSLGQPQHFGDGTRLSIL.

The J gene is TRBJ2-3, the V gene TRBV7-2; no clear D gene. Trimming pared 5 bases from V and 2 bases from J, leaving 8 bases between. The CDR3 runs to 13 residues. Per the germline V gene, CDR1 is SGHTA and CDR2 is FQGNSA. The CDR3 coding sequence is TGTGCCAGCAGCGAGAGAGCCACAGATACGCAGTATTTT. Protein product: CASSERATDTQYF.

The J gene is TRBJ2-7, the V gene TRBV7-2; a possible D gene is TRBD1 (5 bases). The CDR3 covers 15 residues. The germline V gene has CDR1 SGHTA and CDR2 FQGNSA. V lost 3 bases to trimming and J lost 6 bases, with 18 bases between them. This CDR3 reads CASSFQWGRVLEQYF. The DNA for the CDR3 is TGTGCCAGCAGCTTCCAATGGGGCAGGGTCCTCGAGCAGTACTTC.

V usage is TRBV11-1 and J usage is TRBJ2-1; tentatively, D is TRBD1 or TRBD2 (5 bases each). The CDR3 has 16 amino acids. Per germline, CDR1 SGHAT and CDR2 FQDESV (reference sequence). The V gene lost 5 bases and the J gene lost 0 bases, with 14 bases spanning the gap. CDR3 bases: TGTGCCAGCAGCGCAAGGGACCCCCACTCCTACAATGAGCAGTTCTTC. Protein product: CASSARDPHSYNEQFF.